Following are 24 T cell receptor beta chains from one sample sequenced in a study of beta chain features in type 1 diabetes. All of the isolated RNA was reverse transcribed, so expressed TCRB transcripts were sequenced. The table came from immunoSEQ multiplex PCR; TCRdb's copy has only in-frame clones and leaves some out. The sample holds 900,000 or so clones; about 17% are singletons and the top ten take 0.02% to 0.025%. Sequencing input: naive CD4+ T cells from blood. These receptors were collected from a woman younger than 30 in good health.

This clone was found a few times. The chain carries TRBV18 and TRBJ2-5; maybe TRBD2 (5 bases). CDR1 and CDR2 from the germline V gene are KGHSH and LQKENI. Trimming left V 0 bases short and J 5 bases short, with 10 bases between. The length of the CDR3 is 14 residues. The CDR3 coding sequence is TGTGCCAGCTCACCACCCGGGATGCGGGAGACCCAGTACTTC. Translating it yields CASSPPGMRETQYF.

This clone was observed a few times. Within the sample, other DNA sequences also encode this same CDR3. The chain combines TRBV7-2 with TRBJ2-2; D gene ambiguous. Trimming left V 1 base short and J 6 bases short, with 3 bases between. CDR1 is SGHTA, CDR2 FQGNSA, per germline. This CDR3 is built from 12 residues. The CDR3 sequence: CASSLGAGELFF. CDR3 nucleotides: TGTGCCAGCAGCTTAGGGGCCGGGGAGCTGTTTTTT.

This clone was seen a handful of times. The V call is TRBV6-5, the J call TRBJ2-2; D is undetermined. V was pared by 8 bases and J by 0 bases, with 7 bases between. The CDR3 has 13 amino acids. Germline-derived CDR1 and CDR2 are MNHEY and SVGAGI. The CDR3 protein is CASLRANTGELFF. For the CDR3, the DNA is TGTGCCAGCCTCCGTGCGAACACCGGGGAGCTGTTTTTT.

The CDR3 DNA reads as TGTGCCAGTAGTACTTGGACAGGCCAAAACTATGGCTACACCTTC. It yields the protein CASSTWTGQNYGYTF. The rearrangement joins TRBV19 to TRBJ1-2; 7 nucleotides agree with TRBD1. Losses at the gene ends were 4 bases for V and 2 bases for J; bases not matched to a gene: 7. The germline V gene has CDR1 LNHDA and CDR2 SQIVND (reference sequence). The CDR3 covers 15 residues.

To note about this clone: Additional DNA sequences in this sample encode the identical CDR3. The CDR3 reads CASSSPGETQYF. CDR3 in DNA: TGTGCCAGCAGTTCCCCTGGGGAGACCCAGTACTTC. This rearrangement joins TRBV27 to TRBJ2-5; D ambiguous. Trimming left V 4 bases short and J 5 bases short, with 8 bases between. This CDR3 is built from 12 residues. Germline V gives CDR1 MNHEY, CDR2 SMNVEV (reference sequence).

CDR3 coding DNA: TGCGCCAGCAGCCCAGAAACTCCCGGGGAGCTGTTTTTT. Protein product: CASSPETPGELFF. The gene calls are TRBV5-1 and TRBJ2-2; D is unclear. V was cut by 4 bases and J by 6 bases, with 10 bases left in between. Germline V CDR1 and CDR2: SGHRS, YFSETQ. CDR3 size: 13 residues.

The CDR3 DNA reads TGCGCCAGCAGCTTACACCGGGACACTGAAGCTTTCTTT. This translates into CASSLHRDTEAFF. This rearrangement joins TRBV5-1 to TRBJ1-1; no clear D gene. V dropped 2 bases and J dropped 3 bases, with 8 bases sitting between them. This CDR3 contains 13 residues. Germline CDR1 is SGHRS and CDR2 is YFSETQ.

This clone has just a few counts. The chain recombines TRBV11-2 with TRBJ2-7, with D possibly TRBD2 on 6 matching bases. The CDR3 length is 13 residues. Germline values: CDR1 SGHAT, CDR2 FQNNGV. V was pared by 3 bases and J by 3 bases, with 9 bases between. As DNA, the CDR3 is TGTGCCAGCAGCTTCGAGACTAGCTACGAGCAGTACTTC. This sequence encodes CASSFETSYEQYF.

The V call is TRBV19, the J call TRBJ2-3, with 9 nucleotides matching TRBD2. Germline-derived CDR1 and CDR2 are LNHDA and SQIVND (reference sequence). This CDR3 is 15 amino acids long. The V segment lost 7 bases and the J segment 0 bases; nucleotides outside the gene matches: 5. The CDR3 loop reads CASTEREDSTDTQYF. For the CDR3, the DNA is TGTGCCAGTACAGAGCGGGAGGATAGCACAGATACGCAGTATTTT.

The CDR3 region has the DNA TGTGCCAGCAGTGAAGGGACATCTTACAATGAGCAGTTCTTC. Protein product: CASSEGTSYNEQFF. This chain connects TRBV6-1 to TRBJ2-1; TRBD1 might be the D (5 bases). Germline V gene lookup returns CDR1 MNHNS and CDR2 SASEGT. V dropped 1 base and J dropped 4 bases, with 8 bases sitting between them. This CDR3 contains 14 residues.

This clone was counted a few times. The chain joins TRBV7-9 to TRBJ2-1; 10 nucleotides line up with TRBD1. Germline CDR1 and CDR2: SEHNR and FQNEAQ (reference sequence). With 5 bases clipped from V and 2 bases from J, the junction kept 6 bases outside the gene matches. The CDR3 sequence is 16 residues long. The CDR3 nucleotides read TGTGCCAGCAGCGCCGGGACAGGGGCCGCCTACAATGAGCAGTTCTTC. Its translation is CASSAGTGAAYNEQFF.

As for this clone: At one end, the junction sequence differs from germline, possibly due to a read error. Other DNA sequences within the sample encode an identical CDR3. The chain recombines TRBV7-2 with TRBJ2-5; TRBD2 matches 7 bases. Germline assignment: CDR1 SGHTA and CDR2 FQGNSA. The CDR3 totals 13 residues. The CDR3 is CASSLAAQETQYF. The CDR3 coding sequence is TGTGCCAGCAGCCTAGCGGCCCAAGAGACCCAGTACTTC.

This clone was detected a few times. The chain couples TRBV28 to TRBJ2-4; D gene uncertain. The CDR3 spans 12 residues. V was clipped by 5 bases and J by 8 bases, with 10 bases between them. Germline lookup yields CDR1 MDHEN and CDR2 SYDVKM. CDR3 in amino acids: CASSLLGDIQYF. CDR3 DNA: TGTGCCAGCAGTCTCCTTGGGGACATTCAGTACTTC. The full variable domain, rest sourced from reference TRBV28 and TRBJ2-4, is DVKVTQSSRYLVKRTGEKVFLECVQDMDHENMFWYRQDPGLGLRLIYFSYDVKMKEKGDIPEGYSVSREKKERFSLILESASTNQTSMYLCASSLLGDIQYFGAGTRLSVL.

The rearrangement joins TRBV11-2 to TRBJ2-3; possible D gene TRBD2, 6 bases. The CDR3 runs 16 residues. Germline-derived CDR1 and CDR2 are SGHAT and FQNNGV. CDR3 region: CAASAGLRGSTDTQYF. CDR3 DNA: TGTGCAGCATCGGCGGGGCTTCGCGGGAGCACAGATACGCAGTATTTT.

This clone was observed a few times. V gene TRBV5-4 combines with J gene TRBJ2-1; possibly TRBD2 for D (5 bases). V lost 4 bases to trimming and J lost 6 bases, with 20 bases between them. The germline V gene encodes CDR1 SGHNT and CDR2 YYREEE (reference sequence). The CDR3 extends over 16 amino acids. In nucleotides, the CDR3 is TGTGCCAGCAGCCCGCTAGGTGCGGGCGTATTCAATGAGCAGTTCTTC. Its translation: CASSPLGAGVFNEQFF.

The chain uses TRBV5-1 and TRBJ2-7; D might be TRBD1 or TRBD2, each matching 5 bases. The V and J ends lost 1 base and 3 bases respectively, with 20 bases between them. Germline V CDR1 and CDR2: SGHRS, YFSETQ. The CDR3 extends over 17 amino acids. CDR3 coding DNA: TGCGCCAGCAGCTTGCAGGGCTCGGCGGGCGGTGACTACGAGCAGTACTTC. Translation: CASSLQGSAGGDYEQYF.

This clone came up a few times. This chain joins TRBV4-3 and TRBJ2-1; TRBD1 or TRBD2 may be the D gene (5 bases each). Germline values: CDR1 LGHNA, CDR2 YSLEER. With 0 bases removed from V and 8 bases from J, the gap between germline ends came to 17 bases. The CDR3 covers 16 residues. The CDR3 sequence is CASSQDWAGGADEQFF. In DNA form, the CDR3 reads TGCGCCAGCAGCCAAGATTGGGCGGGTGGGGCAGATGAGCAGTTCTTC.

The genes are TRBV4-1 and TRBJ2-5; D uncertain. V was cut by 4 bases and J by 6 bases, with 24 bases left in between. The CDR3 is made up of 17 amino acids. Germline V gene lookup returns CDR1 MGHRA and CDR2 YSYEKL. The CDR3 is CASSPSPLRVEWKTQYF. The CDR3 nucleotides read TGCGCCAGCAGCCCAAGCCCGCTTAGGGTAGAGTGGAAGACCCAGTACTTC.

The chain has TRBV9 and TRBJ1-3, with D unclear. CDR3 length: 15 amino acids. Germline values: CDR1 SGDLS, CDR2 YYNGEE. Trimming shortened V by 7 bases and J by 0 bases, and 14 bases separated the two germline ends. The CDR3 loop reads CASATQDYSGNTIYF. Written as DNA, the CDR3 is TGTGCCAGCGCAACCCAGGACTACTCTGGAAACACCATATATTTT. The variable domain in full, completed from reference TRBV9 and TRBJ1-3, reads DSGVTQTPKHLITATGQRVTLRCSPRSGDLSVYWYQQSLDQGLQFLIQYYNGEERAKGNILERFSAQQFPDLHSELNLSSLELGDSALYFCASATQDYSGNTIYFGEGSWLTVV.

The chain couples TRBV30 to TRBJ1-2; D gene ambiguous. The CDR3 covers 12 residues. From germline, CDR1 is GTSNPN and CDR2 SVGIG (reference sequence). The V end was cut by 0 bases, the J end by 5 bases, with 7 bases between. The CDR3 here is CAWSVQLYGYTF. The DNA of the CDR3 is TGTGCCTGGAGTGTACAGCTTTATGGCTACACCTTC.

The rearrangement uses TRBV7-9 and TRBJ2-1; 7 nucleotides match TRBD2. The CDR3 has 15 residues. Germline V gene data show CDR1 as SEHNR and CDR2 as FQNEAQ (reference sequence). V trimming: 5 bases; J trimming: 5 bases; junction bases outside the gene matches: 9. The CDR3 nucleotides read TGTGCCAGCAGCCGGAGCGGGGTTGCGGACAATGAGCAGTTCTTC. Translated, it gives CASSRSGVADNEQFF.

V usage is TRBV6-5 and J usage is TRBJ2-2; TRBD2 matches at 10 bases. Per the germline V gene, CDR1 is MNHEY and CDR2 is SVGAGI. CDR3 length: 14 residues. With V trimmed by 7 bases and J by 4 bases, 3 bases remained unmatched. CDR3 sequence: CASIPSGSTGELFF. CDR3 DNA sequence: TGTGCCAGCATACCTAGCGGGAGCACCGGGGAGCTGTTTTTT.

V usage is TRBV25-1 and J usage is TRBJ2-7; maybe TRBD2 (5 bases). This CDR3 region has 15 residues. Germline V gene lookup returns CDR1 MGHDK and CDR2 SYGVNS. Trimming left V 1 base short and J 2 bases short, with 12 bases between. This CDR3 reads CASSEFTGVTYEQYF. DNA for the CDR3: TGTGCCAGCAGTGAATTCACCGGGGTTACCTACGAGCAGTACTTC.

The chain combines TRBV28 with TRBJ2-2; the D gene could be TRBD1 or TRBD2 (5 bases each). The CDR3 runs to 15 residues. CDR1 is MDHEN, CDR2 SYDVKM, per germline. V lost 5 bases, J lost 3 bases, and 13 bases lay in between. The CDR3 bases are TGTGCCAGCAGTCGCCGGGACCGGGACACCGGGGAGCTGTTTTTT. As protein: CASSRRDRDTGELFF.